Each of the 30 T cell receptor beta chains below was sequenced from the same sample in a study of control samples from healthy donors and cancer patients. TCRdb's copy holds only in-frame clones and misses some; the assay was immunoSEQ multiplex PCR. The sample includes some 150,000 clones, around 90% of them seen just once. The sequenced material came from blood. The receptors shown here come from a man aged 30 to 45 in good health.

The chain combines TRBV11-2 with TRBJ1-5, with D tentatively TRBD1 (5 bases). There are 16 residues in the CDR3. V lost 2 bases to trimming and J lost 1 base, with 12 bases between them. The germline V gene encodes CDR1 SGHAT and CDR2 FQNNGV. The CDR3 loop is CASSLYAGQSNQPQHF. For the CDR3, the DNA is TGTGCCAGCAGCTTATATGCAGGGCAGAGCAATCAGCCCCAGCATTTT. The variable domain in full, completed from reference TRBV11-2 and TRBJ1-5, reads EAGVAQSPRYKIIEKRQSVAFWCNPISGHATLYWYQQILGQGPKLLIQFQNNGVVDDSQLPKDRFSAERLKGVDSTLKIQPAKLEDSAVYLCASSLYAGQSNQPQHFGDGTRLSIL.

The chain combines TRBV6-6 with TRBJ1-1; no clear D. V lost 6 bases and J lost 6, with 2 bases in between. The CDR3 is 9 residues long. Germline CDR1 is MNHNY and CDR2 is SVGAGI (reference sequence). CDR3 coding DNA: TGTGCCAGCAGCCCTGAAGCTTTCTTT. This sequence encodes CASSPEAFF.

The chain couples TRBV6-6 to TRBJ2-7; no firm D call. Germline assignment: CDR1 MNHNY and CDR2 SVGAGI (reference sequence). Trimming cost V 2 bases and J 0 bases, with 8 bases left between them. This CDR3 comprises 14 residues. The CDR3 sequence is CASSYGRLSYEQYF. In DNA, the CDR3 is TGTGCCAGCAGTTACGGTCGGCTCTCCTACGAGCAGTACTTC.

This clone was detected only a few times. The CDR3 region is CAISGGSSDEQYF. The CDR3 DNA reads as TGTGCCATCAGTGGAGGGAGTTCCGACGAGCAGTACTTC. The rearrangement uses TRBV10-3 and TRBJ2-7; TRBD2 might be the D (5 bases). Trimming removed 4 bases at V and 5 bases at J, with 12 bases between. The germline V gene encodes CDR1 ENHRY and CDR2 SYGVKD. The CDR3 has 13 residues.

The chain has TRBV13 and TRBJ1-4, with TRBD1 matching over 10 bases. With 4 bases clipped from V and 8 bases from J, the junction kept 10 bases outside the gene matches. From germline, CDR1 is PRHDT and CDR2 FYEKMQ (reference sequence). The CDR3 runs 16 residues. In DNA form, the CDR3 reads TGTGCCAGCAGCTGGGCCGAGGACAGGGGGAGGGAAAAACTGTTTTTT. Residues: CASSWAEDRGREKLFF.

This chain joins TRBV9 and TRBJ2-7; D is undetermined. Germline values: CDR1 SGDLS, CDR2 YYNGEE. The ends were cut back, 3 bases at V and 2 bases at J, with 12 bases in the middle. This CDR3 has 14 amino acids. The CDR3: CASSAPSSTYEQYF. The CDR3 nucleotides read TGTGCCAGCAGCGCGCCTTCTTCAACCTACGAGCAGTACTTC.

The chain couples TRBV4-1 to TRBJ2-3; D tentatively reads TRBD1 or TRBD2 (5 bases each). V was shortened by 1 base and J by 5 bases, with 16 bases between the two germline ends. The CDR3 runs 16 residues. In germline, CDR1 is MGHRA, CDR2 YSYEKL. This CDR3 is CASSQALYGAIDTQYF. The CDR3 nucleotides read TGCGCCAGCAGCCAAGCTCTGTACGGGGCCATAGATACGCAGTATTTT.

V gene TRBV7-2 combines with J gene TRBJ1-1; 8 bases align to TRBD1. Germline loops: CDR1 SGHTA, CDR2 FQGNSA. Losses at the gene ends were 0 bases for V and 6 bases for J; bases not matched to a gene: 3. There are 14 residues in the CDR3. The CDR3 bases are TGTGCCAGCAGCTTAGCGAAACAGGGGGCTGAAGCTTTCTTT. Protein product: CASSLAKQGAEAFF.

CDR3 region: CASSIGLAGRGDTQYF. The CDR3 DNA sequence: TGTGCCAGTAGTATTGGACTAGCGGGGCGGGGGGATACGCAGTATTTT. This rearrangement joins TRBV19 to TRBJ2-3, with 12 bases aligning to TRBD2. The CDR3 consists of 16 residues. Germline-derived CDR1 and CDR2 are LNHDA and SQIVND (reference sequence). V lost 3 bases, J lost 6 bases, and 7 bases stayed unmatched.

The rearrangement joins TRBV4-2 to TRBJ1-2; D unclear. V was clipped by 0 bases and J by 7 bases, with 3 bases between them. Per germline, CDR1 LGHNA and CDR2 YNFKEQ. This CDR3 is 11 amino acids long. The CDR3 coding sequence is TGTGCCAGCAGCCAAGAGGGTGGCTACACCTTC. Encoded protein: CASSQEGGYTF.

This chain connects TRBV5-6 to TRBJ1-1; weak D call: TRBD1 (6 bases). V shed 3 bases and J shed 4 bases, with 13 bases lying between them. The CDR3 has 14 residues. Germline V gene sequence: CDR1 SGHDT, CDR2 YYEEEE. Here the CDR3 reads CASSWGQVGTEAFF. The CDR3 DNA reads TGTGCCAGCAGCTGGGGACAAGTAGGCACTGAAGCTTTCTTT.

This rearrangement joins TRBV18 to TRBJ2-5, with no clear D. The CDR3 length is 13 residues. V was trimmed by 0 bases and J by 4 bases, leaving 6 bases between them. CDR1 and CDR2 from the germline V gene are KGHSH and LQKENI. CDR3 in amino acids: CASSPPYLETQYF. The DNA for the CDR3 is TGTGCCAGCTCACCACCGTACTTAGAGACCCAGTACTTC.

The chain links TRBV4-1 to TRBJ2-5; D not resolved. From germline, CDR1 is MGHRA and CDR2 YSYEKL. V lost 4 bases and J 2 bases, leaving 11 bases between the germline ends. This CDR3 spans 14 amino acids. CDR3 protein: CASSLRRFQETQYF. Written as DNA, the CDR3 is TGCGCCAGCAGCCTCCGACGGTTTCAAGAGACCCAGTACTTC.

This chain connects TRBV2 to TRBJ1-1; 9 positions agree with TRBD1. This CDR3 comprises 14 residues. V lost 6 bases, J lost 7 bases, and 9 bases stayed unmatched. The germline V gene encodes CDR1 SNHLY and CDR2 FYNNEI. Written as DNA, the CDR3 is TGTGCCAGCAGCACACGGACAGGGGTGGGTGAAGCTTTCTTT. It codes for CASSTRTGVGEAFF.

This rearrangement joins TRBV24-1 to TRBJ2-7, with TRBD2 matching over 9 bases. This CDR3 has 15 residues. Unmatched junction bases numbered 12, after V lost 7 bases and J lost 6 bases. Germline CDR1 reads KGHDR; CDR2 reads SFDVKD. CDR3 protein: CATSPSGTAGGEQYF. In nucleotides, the CDR3 is TGTGCCACCAGCCCATCGGGGACAGCGGGGGGCGAGCAGTACTTC.

The rearrangement links TRBV7-2 to TRBJ2-1; 7 bases line up with TRBD1. The CDR3 has 15 amino acids. The junction had 5 bases not matched to a gene; V was cut back by 6 bases and J by 0 bases. Germline assignment: CDR1 SGHTA and CDR2 FQGNSA. Written as DNA, the CDR3 is TGTGCCAGCAGAGTCGGGACAGCCTCCTACAATGAGCAGTTCTTC. This encodes CASRVGTASYNEQFF.

The chain couples TRBV7-2 to TRBJ2-7; possible D gene TRBD2, 6 bases. Germline CDR1 reads SGHTA; CDR2 reads FQGNSA. V lost 6 bases, J lost 12 bases, and 21 bases lay in between. This CDR3 comprises 13 residues. CDR3 DNA sequence: TGTGCCAGCAGTAAGCGGGCAGGGCTCCATTGGTACTTC. This sequence encodes CASSKRAGLHWYF.

This chain links TRBV2 with TRBJ2-5; D possibly matches TRBD1 or TRBD2 (5 bases each). The CDR3 consists of 14 residues. The germline CDR1 and CDR2 sequences are SNHLY and FYNNEI. V lost 4 bases, J lost 2 bases, and 11 bases lay in between. The CDR3: CASSVSGAQETQYF. In DNA, the CDR3 is TGTGCCAGCAGTGTATCCGGGGCTCAAGAGACCCAGTACTTC.

The gene calls are TRBV7-8 and TRBJ1-1; D may be TRBD1 (5 bases). The CDR3 is 15 amino acids. Germline lookup yields CDR1 SGHVS and CDR2 FQNEAQ. Deletions cut 3 bases from V and 0 bases from J, with 11 bases between. CDR3 in amino acids: CASSFDRPLNTEAFF. CDR3 DNA sequence: TGTGCCAGCAGCTTCGACAGACCCTTGAACACTGAAGCTTTCTTT.

The V gene is TRBV21-1, the J gene TRBJ2-1; the listed D gene, TRBD2, was not tested against the DNA. TRBV21-1 is a listed pseudogene. The length of the CDR3 is 19 residues. The CDR3, as DNA: TGTGCCAGCGGGGGGAATAGGACTCCCCCTCCGCTGTCCTACAATGAGCAGTTCTTC. Translated: CASGGNRTPPPLSYNEQFF.

This chain links TRBV10-3 with TRBJ2-3, with a tentative D call TRBD1 (6 bases). The CDR3 runs 12 residues. V was pared by 10 bases and J by 4 bases, with 12 bases between. The V gene's germline CDR1 is ENHRY and CDR2 SYGVKD. The CDR3, as DNA: TGTGCCACCTCGGACAGTTCAGATACGCAGTATTTT. This gives the protein CATSDSSDTQYF.

Of note for this clone: The sample contains more than one DNA sequence encoding this CDR3. CDR3 residues: CASSGGRLAGVGGEQYF. CDR3 DNA sequence: TGTGCCAGCAGCGGGGGACGACTAGCGGGAGTGGGTGGGGAGCAGTACTTC. The gene calls are TRBV9 and TRBJ2-7, with 12 bases fitting TRBD2. CDR1 SGDLS and CDR2 YYNGEE come from the germline V gene. CDR3 size: 17 residues. Trimming removed 3 bases from V and 7 bases from J; junction bases left unmatched: 14.

Only a few counts were recorded for this clone. The chain combines TRBV3-1 (or the pseudogene TRBV3-2) with TRBJ2-5; 10 nucleotides align to TRBD1. Germline CDR1 is LGHDT and CDR2 is YNNKEL (reference sequence). CDR3 length equals 15 residues. V shed 2 bases and J 6 bases; nucleotides not matched to a gene: 6. Here the CDR3 reads CASSQSRQGAKTQYF. In DNA, the CDR3 is TGTGCCAGCAGCCAAAGCCGACAGGGGGCGAAGACCCAGTACTTC.

The chain couples TRBV12-3 or TRBV12-4 to TRBJ1-2; D is undetermined. There are 13 residues in the CDR3. The V end lost 5 bases, the J end lost 0 bases, and 7 bases lay between the germline ends. CDR3 nucleotide sequence: TGTGCCAGCAGTAGACGGACTAACTATGGCTACACCTTC. Translated: CASSRRTNYGYTF.

This chain joins TRBV19 and TRBJ2-7, with D perhaps TRBD2 (6 bases). CDR1 and CDR2 from the germline V gene are LNHDA and SQIVND (reference sequence). This CDR3 spans 12 amino acids. The CDR3 here is CAVSGGYDEQYF. As DNA, the CDR3 is TGTGCAGTAAGCGGAGGGTATGACGAGCAGTACTTC.

Details on this clone: Other DNA sequences in the sample encode the same CDR3. The rearrangement uses TRBV5-5 and TRBJ2-7, with 8 bases lining up with TRBD2. The ends lost 3 bases at V and 3 bases at J; junction bases unmatched: 8. The CDR3 has 15 residues. Per germline, CDR1 SGHKS and CDR2 YYEKEE (reference sequence). Here the CDR3 DNA reads TGTGCCAGCAGCTCCTATTCGGCGGGGGGCTACGAGCAGTACTTC. It is translated as CASSSYSAGGYEQYF.

The chain is built from TRBV7-6 and TRBJ1-3; possibly TRBD1 for D (6 bases). V was pared by 2 bases and J by 0 bases, with 11 bases between. CDR3 length: 16 amino acids. The germline V gene has CDR1 SGHVS and CDR2 FNYEAQ. CDR3 nucleotides: TGTGCCAGCAGCTTATCCCAGGGGCTCTCTGGAAACACCATATATTTT. Amino acids: CASSLSQGLSGNTIYF.

A few counts support this clone. The chain couples TRBV4-3 to TRBJ2-7; D not resolved. V dropped 0 bases and J dropped 3 bases, with 15 bases sitting between them. Looked up from germline, CDR1 is LGHNA and CDR2 is YSLEER. This CDR3 region has 16 residues. CDR3 protein: CASSQERQVYGYEQYF. Here the CDR3 DNA reads TGCGCCAGCAGCCAAGAACGGCAGGTTTATGGCTACGAGCAGTACTTC.

On this clone itself: The junction differs from germline at one of its ends, possibly a read error. V and J are TRBV7-7 and TRBJ1-1; a weak D match, TRBD1 (5 bases). The CDR3 is 15 residues long. CDR1 SSHAT and CDR2 FNYEAQ come from the germline V gene (reference sequence). The DNA for the CDR3 is TGTGCTAGCAGCCCGTTCCAGGGACCGAACACTGAAGCTTTCTTT. Translating gives CASSPFQGPNTEAFF.

The sample holds one count of this clone. The genes are TRBV7-9 and TRBJ2-7; D gene uncertain. Germline V lookup: CDR1 SEHNR, CDR2 FQNEAQ (reference sequence). Trimming shortened V by 5 bases and J by 5 bases, and 4 bases separated the two germline ends. This CDR3 has 10 amino acids. The chain's CDR3 is CASSENEQYF. The CDR3 DNA sequence: TGTGCCAGCAGCGAAAACGAGCAGTACTTC.